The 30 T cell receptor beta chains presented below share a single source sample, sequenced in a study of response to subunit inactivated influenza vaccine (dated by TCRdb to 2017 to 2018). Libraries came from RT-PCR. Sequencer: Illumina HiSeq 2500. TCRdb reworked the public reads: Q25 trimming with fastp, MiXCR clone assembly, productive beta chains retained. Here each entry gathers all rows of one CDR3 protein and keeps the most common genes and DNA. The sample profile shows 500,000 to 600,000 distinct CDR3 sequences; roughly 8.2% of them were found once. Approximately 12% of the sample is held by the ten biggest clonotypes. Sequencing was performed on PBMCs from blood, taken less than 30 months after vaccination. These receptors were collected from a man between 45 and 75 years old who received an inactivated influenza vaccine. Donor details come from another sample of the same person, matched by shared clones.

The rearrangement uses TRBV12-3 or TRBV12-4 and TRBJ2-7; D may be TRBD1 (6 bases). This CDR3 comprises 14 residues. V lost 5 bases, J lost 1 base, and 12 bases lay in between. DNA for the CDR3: TGTGCCAGCAGTAGAAGGACAGCATCCTACGAGCAGTACTTC. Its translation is CASSRRTASYEQYF.

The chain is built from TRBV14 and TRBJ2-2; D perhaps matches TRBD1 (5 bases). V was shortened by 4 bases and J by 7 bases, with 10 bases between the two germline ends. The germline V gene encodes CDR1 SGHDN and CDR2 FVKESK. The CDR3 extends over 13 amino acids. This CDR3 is CASSRRQIGELFF. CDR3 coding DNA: TGTGCCAGCAGCCGGCGACAGATCGGGGAGCTGTTTTTT.

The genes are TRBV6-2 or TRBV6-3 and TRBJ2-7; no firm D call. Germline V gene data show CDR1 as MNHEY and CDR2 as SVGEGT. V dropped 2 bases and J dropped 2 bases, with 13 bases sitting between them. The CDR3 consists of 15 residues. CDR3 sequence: CASSYPQAVPYEQYF. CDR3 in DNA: TGTGCCAGCAGTTACCCCCAGGCGGTCCCCTACGAGCAGTACTTC.

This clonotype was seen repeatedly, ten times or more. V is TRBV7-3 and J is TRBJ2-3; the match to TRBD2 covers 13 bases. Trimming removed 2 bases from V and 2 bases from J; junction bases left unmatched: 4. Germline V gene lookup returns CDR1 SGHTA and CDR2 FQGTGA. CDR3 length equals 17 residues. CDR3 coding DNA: TGTGCCAGCAGCTTATCGGGACTAGCGGGGAACACAGATACGCAGTATTTT. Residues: CASSLSGLAGNTDTQYF. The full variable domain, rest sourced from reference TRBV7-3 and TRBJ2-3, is GAGVSQTPSNKVTEKGKYVELRCDPISGHTALYWYRQSLGQGPEFLIYFQGTGAADDSGLPNDRFFAVRPEGSVSTLKIQRTERGDSAVYLCASSLSGLAGNTDTQYFGPGTRLTVL.

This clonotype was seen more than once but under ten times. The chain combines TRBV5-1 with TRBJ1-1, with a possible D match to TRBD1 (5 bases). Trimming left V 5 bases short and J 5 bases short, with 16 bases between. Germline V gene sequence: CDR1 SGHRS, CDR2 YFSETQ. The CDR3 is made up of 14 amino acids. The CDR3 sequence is CASRSPGDGTEAFF. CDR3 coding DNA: TGCGCCAGCAGGTCGCCCGGGGACGGAACTGAAGCTTTCTTT.

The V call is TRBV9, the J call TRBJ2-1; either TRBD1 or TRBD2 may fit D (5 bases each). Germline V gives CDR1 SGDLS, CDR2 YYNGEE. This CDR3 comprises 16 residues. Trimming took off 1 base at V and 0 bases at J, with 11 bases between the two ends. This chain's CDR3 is CASSVSGARSYNEQFF. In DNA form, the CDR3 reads TGTGCCAGCAGCGTATCCGGGGCCCGCTCCTACAATGAGCAGTTCTTC.

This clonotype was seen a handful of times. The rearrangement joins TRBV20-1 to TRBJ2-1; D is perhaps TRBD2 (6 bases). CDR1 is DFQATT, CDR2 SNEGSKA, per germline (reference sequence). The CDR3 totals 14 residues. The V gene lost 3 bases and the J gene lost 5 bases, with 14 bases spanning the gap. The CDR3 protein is CSASFSSANNEQFF. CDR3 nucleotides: TGCAGTGCTAGTTTTTCTAGCGCAAACAATGAGCAGTTCTTC.

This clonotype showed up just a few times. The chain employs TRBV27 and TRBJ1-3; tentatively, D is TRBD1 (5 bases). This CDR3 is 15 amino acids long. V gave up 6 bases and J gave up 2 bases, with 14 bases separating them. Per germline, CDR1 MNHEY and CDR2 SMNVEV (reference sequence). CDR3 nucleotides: TGTGCCAGCAGCCGGGACTTTTACCCTGGAAACACCATATATTTT. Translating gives CASSRDFYPGNTIYF.

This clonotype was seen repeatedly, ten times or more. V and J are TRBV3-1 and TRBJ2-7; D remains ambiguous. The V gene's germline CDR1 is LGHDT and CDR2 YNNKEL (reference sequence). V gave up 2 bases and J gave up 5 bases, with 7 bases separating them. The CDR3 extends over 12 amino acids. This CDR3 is CASSQIKHEQYF. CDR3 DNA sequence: TGTGCCAGCAGCCAAATAAAACACGAGCAGTACTTC.

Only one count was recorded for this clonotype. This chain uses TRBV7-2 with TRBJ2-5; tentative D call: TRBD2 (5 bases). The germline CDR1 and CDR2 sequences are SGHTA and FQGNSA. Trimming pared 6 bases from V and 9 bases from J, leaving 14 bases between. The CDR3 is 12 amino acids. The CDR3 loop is CASRPFVGAQYF. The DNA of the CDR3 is TGTGCCAGCAGGCCGTTCGTCGGGGCCCAGTACTTC.

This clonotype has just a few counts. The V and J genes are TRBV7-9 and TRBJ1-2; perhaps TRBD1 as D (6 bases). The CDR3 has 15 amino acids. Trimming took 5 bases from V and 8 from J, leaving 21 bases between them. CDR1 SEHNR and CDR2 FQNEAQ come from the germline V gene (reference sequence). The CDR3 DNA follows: TGTGCCAGCAGCCCAAATGACAGGCATCTCCAAGGCTACACCTTC. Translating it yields CASSPNDRHLQGYTF.

The chain's CDR3 is CASSQGGGLTDTQYF. The CDR3 nucleotides are TGTGCCAGCAGCCAAGGTGGGGGATTAACAGATACGCAGTATTTT. The V and J genes are TRBV5-6 and TRBJ2-3; either TRBD1 or TRBD2 may fit D (5 bases each). Germline assignment: CDR1 SGHDT and CDR2 YYEEEE. CDR3 size: 15 residues. V gave up 4 bases and J gave up 3 bases, with 15 bases separating them. Complete variable domain (other parts from reference TRBV5-6 and TRBJ2-3): DAGVTQSPTHLIKTRGQQVTLRCSPKSGHDTVSWYQQALGQGPQFIFQYYEEEERQRGNFPDRFSGHQFPNYSSELNVNALLLGDSALYLCASSQGGGLTDTQYFGPGTRLTVL.

CDR3 DNA sequence: TGTGCCAGCAGTTTACGGGGACAGGGACGGTACGAGCAGTACTTC. This codes for CASSLRGQGRYEQYF. The chain has TRBV28 and TRBJ2-7, with 9 bases fitting TRBD1. Germline lookup yields CDR1 MDHEN and CDR2 SYDVKM. V lost 2 bases and J lost 4; bases outside the gene matches: 6. The CDR3 has 15 amino acids.

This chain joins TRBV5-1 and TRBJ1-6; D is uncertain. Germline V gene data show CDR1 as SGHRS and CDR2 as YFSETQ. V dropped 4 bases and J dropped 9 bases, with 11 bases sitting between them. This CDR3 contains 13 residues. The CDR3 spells CASSATEGSPLHF. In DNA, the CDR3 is TGCGCCAGCAGCGCGACCGAAGGTTCACCCCTCCACTTT.

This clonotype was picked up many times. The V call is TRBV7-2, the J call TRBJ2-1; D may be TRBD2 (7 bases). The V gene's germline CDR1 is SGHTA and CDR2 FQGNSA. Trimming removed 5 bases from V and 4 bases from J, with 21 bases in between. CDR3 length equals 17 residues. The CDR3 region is CASSPPRGGGPYNEQFF. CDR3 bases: TGTGCCAGCAGCCCGCCCCGTGGCGGGGGCCCATACAATGAGCAGTTCTTC.

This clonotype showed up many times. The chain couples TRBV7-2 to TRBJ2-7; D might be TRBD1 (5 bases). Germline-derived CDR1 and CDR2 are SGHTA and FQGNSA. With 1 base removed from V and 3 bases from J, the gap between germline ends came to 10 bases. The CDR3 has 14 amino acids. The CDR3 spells CASSLGRVGYEQYF. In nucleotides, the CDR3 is TGTGCCAGCAGCTTAGGCAGGGTGGGCTACGAGCAGTACTTC.

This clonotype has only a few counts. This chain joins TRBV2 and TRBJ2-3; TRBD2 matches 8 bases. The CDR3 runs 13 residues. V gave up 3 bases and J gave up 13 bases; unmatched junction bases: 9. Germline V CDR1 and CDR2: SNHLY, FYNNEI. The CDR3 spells CASSDRERGPEYF. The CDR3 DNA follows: TGTGCCAGCAGTGATAGGGAGCGGGGGCCGGAGTATTTT.

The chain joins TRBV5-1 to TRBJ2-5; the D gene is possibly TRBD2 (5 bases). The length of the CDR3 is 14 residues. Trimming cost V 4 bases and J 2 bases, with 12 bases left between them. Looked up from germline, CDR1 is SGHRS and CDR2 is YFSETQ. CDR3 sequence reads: CASSAGGSQETQYF. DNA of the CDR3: TGCGCCAGCAGCGCCGGAGGTTCTCAAGAGACCCAGTACTTC.

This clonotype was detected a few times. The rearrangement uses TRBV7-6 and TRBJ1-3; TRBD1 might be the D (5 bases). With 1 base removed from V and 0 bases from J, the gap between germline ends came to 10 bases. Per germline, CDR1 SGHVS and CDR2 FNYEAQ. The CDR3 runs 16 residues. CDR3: CASSLGSQGSGNTIYF. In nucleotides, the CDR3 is TGTGCCAGCAGCTTAGGCTCTCAGGGCTCTGGAAACACCATATATTTT.

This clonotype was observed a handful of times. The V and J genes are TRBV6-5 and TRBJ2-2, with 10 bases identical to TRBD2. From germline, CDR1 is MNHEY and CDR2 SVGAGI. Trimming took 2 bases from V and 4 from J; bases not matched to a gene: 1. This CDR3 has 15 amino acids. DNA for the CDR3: TGTGCCAGCAGTTACACTAGCGGGGCCACCGGGGAGCTGTTTTTT. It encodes CASSYTSGATGELFF.

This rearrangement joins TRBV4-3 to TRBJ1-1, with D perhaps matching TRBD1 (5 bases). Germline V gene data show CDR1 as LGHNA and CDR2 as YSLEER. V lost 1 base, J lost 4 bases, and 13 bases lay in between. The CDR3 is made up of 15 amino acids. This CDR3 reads CASSQVSPGTTEAFF. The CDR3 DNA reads TGCGCCAGCAGCCAAGTGAGCCCGGGGACCACTGAAGCTTTCTTT.

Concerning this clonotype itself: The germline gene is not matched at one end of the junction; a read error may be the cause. The CDR3 nucleotides read TGTCCCAGCAGTCGACAGGGACCTAATAGCAATCAGCCCCAGCATTTT. Residues: CPSSRQGPNSNQPQHF. The chain couples TRBV2 to TRBJ1-5; 7 nucleotides agree with TRBD1. The CDR3 loop spans 16 amino acids. CDR1 and CDR2 from the germline V gene are SNHLY and FYNNEI.

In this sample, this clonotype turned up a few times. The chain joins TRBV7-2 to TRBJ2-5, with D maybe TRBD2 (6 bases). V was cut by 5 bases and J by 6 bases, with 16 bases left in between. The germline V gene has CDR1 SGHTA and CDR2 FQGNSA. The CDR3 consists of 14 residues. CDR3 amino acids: CASSPSGGVKTQYF. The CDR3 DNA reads TGTGCCAGCAGCCCAAGCGGCGGGGTGAAGACCCAGTACTTC.

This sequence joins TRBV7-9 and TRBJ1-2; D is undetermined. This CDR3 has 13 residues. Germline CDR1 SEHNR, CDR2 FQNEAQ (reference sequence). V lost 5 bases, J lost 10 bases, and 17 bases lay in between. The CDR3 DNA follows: TGTGCCAGCAGCCCTATCTCCGGAGGTTTCTACACCTTC. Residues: CASSPISGGFYTF.

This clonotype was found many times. CDR3 sequence: CASSQQGGETQYF. CDR3 in DNA: TGTGCCAGCAGTCAACAGGGTGGCGAGACCCAGTACTTC. This chain links TRBV6-6 with TRBJ2-5, with D perhaps matching TRBD1 (6 bases). Germline CDR1 is MNHNY and CDR2 is SVGAGI (reference sequence). The CDR3 has 13 amino acids. Trimming pared 5 bases from V and 5 bases from J, leaving 12 bases between.

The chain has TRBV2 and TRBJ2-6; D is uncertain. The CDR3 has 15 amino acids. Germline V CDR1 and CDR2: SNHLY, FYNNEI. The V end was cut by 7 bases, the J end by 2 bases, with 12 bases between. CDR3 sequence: CASIVSAAGANVLTF. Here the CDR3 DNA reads TGTGCCAGCATCGTTTCGGCCGCTGGGGCCAACGTCCTGACTTTC.

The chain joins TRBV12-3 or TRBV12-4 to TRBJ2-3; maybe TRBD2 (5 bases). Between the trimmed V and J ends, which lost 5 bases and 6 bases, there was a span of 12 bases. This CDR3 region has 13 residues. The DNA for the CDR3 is TGTGCCAGCAGTACTAGTAGGTTGGATACGCAGTATTTT. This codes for CASSTSRLDTQYF.

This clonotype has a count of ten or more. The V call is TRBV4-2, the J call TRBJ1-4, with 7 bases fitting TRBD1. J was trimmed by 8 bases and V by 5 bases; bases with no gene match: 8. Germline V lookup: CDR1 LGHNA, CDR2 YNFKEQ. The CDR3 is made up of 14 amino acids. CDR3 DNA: TGTGCCAGCAGCGCGTGGCAGGGGGAGGAAAAACTGTTTTTT. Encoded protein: CASSAWQGEEKLFF.

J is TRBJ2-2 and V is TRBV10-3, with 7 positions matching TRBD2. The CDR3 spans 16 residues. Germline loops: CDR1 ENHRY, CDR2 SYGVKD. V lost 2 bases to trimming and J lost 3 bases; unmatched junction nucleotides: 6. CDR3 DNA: TGTGCCATCAGTGAGGGTCCTAGCGGCCACACCGGGGAGCTGTTTTTT. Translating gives CAISEGPSGHTGELFF.

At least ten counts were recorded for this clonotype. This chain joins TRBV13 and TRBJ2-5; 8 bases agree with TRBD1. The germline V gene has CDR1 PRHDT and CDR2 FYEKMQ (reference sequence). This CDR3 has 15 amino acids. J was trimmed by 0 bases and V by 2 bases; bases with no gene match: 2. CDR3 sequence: CASSLRQGYQETQYF. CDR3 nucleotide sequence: TGTGCCAGCAGCTTAAGACAGGGGTACCAAGAGACCCAGTACTTC.